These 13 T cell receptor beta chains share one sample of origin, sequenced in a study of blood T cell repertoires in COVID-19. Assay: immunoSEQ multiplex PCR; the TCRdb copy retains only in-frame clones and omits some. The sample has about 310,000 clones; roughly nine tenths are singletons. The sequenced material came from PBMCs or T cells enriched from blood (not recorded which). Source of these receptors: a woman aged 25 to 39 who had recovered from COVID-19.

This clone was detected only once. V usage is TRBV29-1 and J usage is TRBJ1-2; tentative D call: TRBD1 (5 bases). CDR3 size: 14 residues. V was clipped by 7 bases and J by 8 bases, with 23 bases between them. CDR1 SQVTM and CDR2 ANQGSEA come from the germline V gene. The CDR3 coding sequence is TGCAGCGCCTACCCCTCAGGGAAAGGGAAAGGCTACACCTTC. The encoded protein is CSAYPSGKGKGYTF.

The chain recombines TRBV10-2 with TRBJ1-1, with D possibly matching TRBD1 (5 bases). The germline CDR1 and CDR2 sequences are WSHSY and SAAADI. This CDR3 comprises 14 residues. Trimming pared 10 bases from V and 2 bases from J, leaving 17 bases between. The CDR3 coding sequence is TGCGCCACCGGGGGAGCAACACGAAACACTGAAGCTTTCTTT. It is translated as CATGGATRNTEAFF.

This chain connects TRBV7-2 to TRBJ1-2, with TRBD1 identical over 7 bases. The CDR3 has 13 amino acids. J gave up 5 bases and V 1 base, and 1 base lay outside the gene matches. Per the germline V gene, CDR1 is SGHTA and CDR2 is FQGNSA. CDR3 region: CASSLGGQYGYTF. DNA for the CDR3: TGTGCCAGCAGCTTAGGGGGACAGTATGGCTACACCTTC.

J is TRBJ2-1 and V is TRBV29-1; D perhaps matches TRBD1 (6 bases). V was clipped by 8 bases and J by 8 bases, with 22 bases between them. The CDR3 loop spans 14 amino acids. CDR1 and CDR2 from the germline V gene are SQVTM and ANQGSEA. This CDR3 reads CSTLQGSEGDEQFF. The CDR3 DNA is TGCAGCACCTTACAGGGTAGTGAGGGCGATGAGCAGTTCTTC.

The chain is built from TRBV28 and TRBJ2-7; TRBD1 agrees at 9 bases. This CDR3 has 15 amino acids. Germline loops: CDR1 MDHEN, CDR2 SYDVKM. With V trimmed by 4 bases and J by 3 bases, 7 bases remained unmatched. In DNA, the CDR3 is TGTGCCAGCAGTTCCCCACAGGGGGCAAGCTACGAGCAGTACTTC. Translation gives CASSSPQGASYEQYF.

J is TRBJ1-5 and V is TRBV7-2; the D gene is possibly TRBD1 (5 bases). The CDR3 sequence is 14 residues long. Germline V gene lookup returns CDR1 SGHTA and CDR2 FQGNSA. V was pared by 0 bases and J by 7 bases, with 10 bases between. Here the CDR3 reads CASSLARGSQPQHF. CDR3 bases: TGTGCCAGCAGCTTAGCGCGGGGGAGCCAGCCCCAGCATTTT.

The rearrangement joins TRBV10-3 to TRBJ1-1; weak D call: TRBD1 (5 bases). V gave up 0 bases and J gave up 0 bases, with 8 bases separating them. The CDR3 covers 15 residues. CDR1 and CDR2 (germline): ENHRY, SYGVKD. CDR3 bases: TGTGCCATCAGTGAGTCAAGACAGTTGAACACTGAAGCTTTCTTT. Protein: CAISESRQLNTEAFF.

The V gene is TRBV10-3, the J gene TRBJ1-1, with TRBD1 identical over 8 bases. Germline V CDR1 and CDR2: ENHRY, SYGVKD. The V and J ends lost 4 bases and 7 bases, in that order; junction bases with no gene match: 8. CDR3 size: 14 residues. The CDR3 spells CAISAVGTGGEAFF. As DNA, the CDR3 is TGTGCCATCAGTGCAGTGGGTACAGGGGGTGAAGCTTTCTTT.

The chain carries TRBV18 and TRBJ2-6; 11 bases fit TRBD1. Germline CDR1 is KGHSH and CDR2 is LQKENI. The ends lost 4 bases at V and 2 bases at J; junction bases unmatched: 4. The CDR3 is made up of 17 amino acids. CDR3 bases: TGTGCCAGCTCACTCTCGGGACAGGGGGCTGGGGCCAACGTCCTGACTTTC. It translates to CASSLSGQGAGANVLTF.

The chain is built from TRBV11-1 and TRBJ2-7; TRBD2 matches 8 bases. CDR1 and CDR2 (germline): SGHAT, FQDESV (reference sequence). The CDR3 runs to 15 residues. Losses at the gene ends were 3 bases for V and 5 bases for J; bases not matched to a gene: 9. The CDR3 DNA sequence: TGTGCCAGCAGCTTTTCCCAGCGGGAGCACCACGAGCAGTACTTC. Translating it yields CASSFSQREHHEQYF.

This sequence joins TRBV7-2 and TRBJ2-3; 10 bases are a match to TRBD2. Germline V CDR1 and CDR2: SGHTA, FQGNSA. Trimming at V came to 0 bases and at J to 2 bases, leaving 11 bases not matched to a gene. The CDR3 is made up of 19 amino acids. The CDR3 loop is CASSLAGSGRMGITDTQYF. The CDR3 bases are TGTGCCAGCAGCTTAGCAGGTAGCGGGAGGATGGGGATCACAGATACGCAGTATTTT.

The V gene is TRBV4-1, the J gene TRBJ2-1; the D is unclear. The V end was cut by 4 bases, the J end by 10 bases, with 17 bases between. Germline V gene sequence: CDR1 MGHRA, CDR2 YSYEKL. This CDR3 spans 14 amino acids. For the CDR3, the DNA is TGCGCCAGCAGCCTCGGTATAGTTTCAATCGAGCAGTTCTTC. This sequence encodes CASSLGIVSIEQFF.

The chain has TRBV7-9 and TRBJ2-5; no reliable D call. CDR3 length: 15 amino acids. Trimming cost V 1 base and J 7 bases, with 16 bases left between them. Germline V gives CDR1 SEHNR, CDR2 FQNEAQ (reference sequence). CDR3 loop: CASSLETAAERTQYF. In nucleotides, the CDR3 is TGTGCCAGCAGCTTAGAAACTGCCGCGGAGCGGACCCAGTACTTC.